This T cell receptor beta chain came from a study of regulatory T cells in long-lasting Graves disease. Points from the study as a whole: The study found TRBV28, TRBJ1-2 and TRBJ2-5 favored in persistent disease. Compared with new cases, persistent Graves' patients showed reduced TCR diversity.

The sample holds many counts of this clonotype. Its target is unknown. Through Arm-PCR of CDR3 regions and iRepertoire HTBI primers, TCR beta libraries were built. TCRdb fed the multiplex PCR reads into MiXCR, producing one record per CDR3 protein. Of about 400,000 distinct CDR3 sequences listed, around 21% are singletons. The germline V gene has CDR1 SNHLY and CDR2 FYNNEI. The CDR3 is made up of 15 amino acids. V was cut by 4 bases and J by 0 bases, with 10 bases left in between. The time point is: persistent/refractory GD, antithyroid drugs over 5 years with positive TRAb. The TCR library used RNA extracted from PBMCs. Graves' disease diagnosis used American Thyroid Association guidelines.

This sample comprised peripheral blood mononuclear cells (PBMCs), obtained when the disease was refractory, from a patient treated with antithyroid drugs. The rearrangement uses TRBV2 and TRBJ2-4; TRBD2 is a possible D gene (5 bases). The sequence derives from a female donor with Graves disease. The CDR3 nucleotides read TGTGCCAGCAGTGGGACTGTGCTAGCCAAAAACATTCAGTACTTC. This sequence encodes CASSGTVLAKNIQYF.